The 30 T cell receptor beta chains in this list originate from one sample, sequenced in a study of Graves' ophthalmopathy and Graves' hyperthyroidism. RNA served as the template for amplifying TCR beta CDR3 regions. A first-round RT-PCR used HTBI primers, followed by a second-round multiplex PCR. TCRdb fed the multiplex PCR reads into MiXCR, producing one record per CDR3 protein. The sample carries a few hundred thousand distinct CDR3 sequences, roughly 15% recorded once. The sequencing input was peripheral blood. The origin of the receptors is an adult woman with stable Graves' hyperthyroidism.

The table lists this clonotype with many counts. V is TRBV7-8 and J is TRBJ1-1, with D hard to call. Germline V gene sequence: CDR1 SGHVS, CDR2 FQNEAQ. The CDR3 length is 17 residues. The V gene lost 4 bases and the J gene lost 4 bases, with 22 bases spanning the gap. Here the CDR3 DNA reads TGTGCCAGCAGCTCAAGGGTTCCCTTGGCCCGGGGCACTGAAGCTTTCTTT. This gives the protein CASSSRVPLARGTEAFF.

This clonotype was seen many times. The rearrangement uses TRBV19 and TRBJ1-2; D uncertain. Germline CDR1 is LNHDA and CDR2 is SQIVND (reference sequence). V lost 7 bases and J 4 bases, leaving 13 bases between the germline ends. The CDR3 consists of 13 residues. CDR3 DNA sequence: TGTGCCAGTAACCCCTCCGGGCCCTATGGCTACACCTTC. Encoded protein: CASNPSGPYGYTF.

This clonotype was seen ten or more times. The DNA for the CDR3 is TGTGCGGTACAAGGGAACTCCTACGAGCAGTACTTC. This sequence encodes CAVQGNSYEQYF. The genes are TRBV28 and TRBJ2-7; D not resolved. Germline V gene lookup returns CDR1 MDHEN and CDR2 SYDVKM. This CDR3 is built from 12 residues.

This clonotype was detected ten times or more. The rearrangement links TRBV12-3 or TRBV12-4 to TRBJ1-5; D might be TRBD1 (6 bases). CDR3 length: 14 amino acids. Trimming left V 3 bases short and J 4 bases short, with 10 bases between. The CDR3 sequence is CASSLSRGNQPQHF. CDR3 nucleotide sequence: TGTGCCAGCAGTTTGTCGAGGGGGAATCAGCCCCAGCATTTT.

The rearrangement joins TRBV5-6 to TRBJ2-2; possible D gene TRBD2, 5 bases. Germline CDR1 SGHDT, CDR2 YYEEEE. V was trimmed by 8 bases and J by 2 bases, leaving 19 bases between them. The CDR3 consists of 16 residues. The CDR3 DNA sequence: TGTGCCAGTAGAGGTCGGGGAAGGGCCAACACCGGGGAGCTGTTTTTT. Its protein is CASRGRGRANTGELFF.

This clonotype has a count of ten or more. The chain couples TRBV5-1 to TRBJ1-1; no clear D. In germline, CDR1 is SGHRS, CDR2 YFSETQ. Trimming took 2 bases from V and 0 from J, leaving 11 bases between them. The CDR3 has 15 amino acids. The CDR3 spells CASSLPPGLNTEAFF. The CDR3 bases are TGCGCCAGCAGCTTACCACCGGGTTTGAACACTGAAGCTTTCTTT.

The gene calls are TRBV20-1 and TRBJ1-1; the D gene is possibly TRBD1 (6 bases). The V gene's germline CDR1 is DFQATT and CDR2 SNEGSKA (reference sequence). The V and J ends lost 0 bases and 5 bases respectively, with 13 bases between them. The CDR3 consists of 14 residues. As DNA, the CDR3 is TGCAGTGCTAGAGATCGGGGGGCATGGACTGAAGCTTTCTTT. As protein: CSARDRGAWTEAFF.

This clonotype occurred many times. The gene calls are TRBV7-2 and TRBJ2-7; TRBD2 matches at 7 bases. This CDR3 is 14 amino acids long. Germline CDR1 reads SGHTA; CDR2 reads FQGNSA. J lost 0 bases, V lost 5 bases, and 4 bases had no gene match. The CDR3 coding sequence is TGTGCCAGCAGCCAACTAGCGAGCTCCTACGAGCAGTACTTC. Translated, it gives CASSQLASSYEQYF.

This clonotype was observed at least ten times. The V call is TRBV6-1, the J call TRBJ2-5; 7 nucleotides align to TRBD1. Per the germline V gene, CDR1 is MNHNS and CDR2 is SASEGT. This CDR3 contains 14 residues. The V gene end was trimmed by 5 bases and the J gene end by 0 bases; junction bases not matched to a gene: 3. The CDR3 loop reads CASSKQGNQETQYF. DNA of the CDR3: TGTGCCAGCAGTAAACAGGGGAACCAAGAGACCCAGTACTTC.

This chain joins TRBV6-5 and TRBJ1-2, with D uncertain. Per germline, CDR1 MNHEY and CDR2 SVGAGI. This CDR3 spans 15 amino acids. The germline V and J ends were trimmed by 0 bases and 0 bases, with 8 bases remaining between them. The CDR3 DNA follows: TGTGCCAGCAGTTACTCCGGGGTAGCTAACTATGGCTACACCTTC. Its translation is CASSYSGVANYGYTF.

In regard to this clonotype: A clone one base away is much larger, so this may be a read error. CDR3 amino acids: CASSPTDRYYGYSF. CDR3 DNA sequence: TGTGCCAGCAGCCCTACGGACAGATACTATGGCTACAGCTTC. The V call is TRBV28, the J call TRBJ1-2; D may be TRBD1 (6 bases). Germline loops: CDR1 MDHEN, CDR2 SYDVKM. The CDR3 is 14 amino acids.

This clonotype was detected many times. This sequence joins TRBV12-3 or TRBV12-4 and TRBJ2-7; TRBD1 is a possible D gene (6 bases). V was trimmed by 2 bases and J by 5 bases, leaving 13 bases between them. The CDR3 covers 14 residues. The CDR3 nucleotides are TGTGCCAGCAGTTTATCGGGACATCCCCACGAGCAGTACTTC. Protein: CASSLSGHPHEQYF.

The genes are TRBV6-5 and TRBJ2-5; tentatively, D is TRBD1 (7 bases). This CDR3 is built from 12 residues. Trimming stripped 11 bases from V and 5 bases from J, with 15 bases between. CDR1 MNHEY and CDR2 SVGAGI come from the germline V gene. CDR3 loop: CAGGGGWETQYF. In nucleotides, the CDR3 is TGTGCCGGTGGAGGGGGCTGGGAGACCCAGTACTTC.

The chain has TRBV10-3 and TRBJ2-3, with no clear D. Trimming shortened V by 4 bases and J by 2 bases, and 7 bases separated the two germline ends. Germline assignment: CDR1 ENHRY and CDR2 SYGVKD. The CDR3 is 13 amino acids. CDR3 DNA sequence: TGTGCCATCAGTGGGGGATCCACAGATACGCAGTATTTT. Translated: CAISGGSTDTQYF.

This clonotype appeared many times. The chain couples TRBV14 to TRBJ2-5, with 7 bases lining up with TRBD2. The CDR3 is 18 amino acids. The germline gives CDR1 SGHDN, CDR2 FVKESK. V was clipped by 0 bases and J by 2 bases; unmatched bases: 12. The DNA for the CDR3 is TGTGCCAGCAGCCAAGAGTTAGCGGGTACGACTTATCAAGAGACCCAGTACTTC. Its protein product is CASSQELAGTTYQETQYF.

This clonotype was seen ten or more times. One end of the junction does not line up with germline, which may come from a read error. The V gene is TRBV4-1, the J gene TRBJ1-1; 9 bases are a match to TRBD1. The length of the CDR3 is 16 residues. CDR1 and CDR2 from the germline V gene are MGHRA and YSYEKL. CDR3 DNA sequence: TGCGCCAGCAGCCAAGCCTGGGACAGGGCGAACACTGGAGCTTTCTTT. Protein: CASSQAWDRANTGAFF.

This clonotype was detected ten times or more. V usage is TRBV27 and J usage is TRBJ2-7; D gene ambiguous. V gave up 4 bases and J gave up 0 bases, with 7 bases separating them. This CDR3 is 13 amino acids long. Per germline, CDR1 MNHEY and CDR2 SMNVEV (reference sequence). Written as DNA, the CDR3 is TGTGCCAGCAGTTCCTCACTCTCCTACGAGCAGTACTTC. Its protein is CASSSSLSYEQYF.

This clonotype was counted many times. V is TRBV25-1 and J is TRBJ2-2; the D is unclear. The CDR3 extends over 14 amino acids. The germline gives CDR1 MGHDK, CDR2 SYGVNS. V gave up 2 bases and J gave up 3 bases, with 7 bases separating them. As DNA, the CDR3 is TGTGCCAGCAGTGAACTTCGGGACACCGGGGAGCTGTTTTTT. This gives the protein CASSELRDTGELFF.

The gene calls are TRBV12-3 or TRBV12-4 and TRBJ1-1; the D is unclear. Trimming shortened V by 9 bases and J by 0 bases, and 14 bases separated the two germline ends. This CDR3 is built from 14 residues. The CDR3 DNA sequence: TGTGCCAGTTCGGCCAGAAGAATGAACACTGAAGCTTTCTTT. Translation gives CASSARRMNTEAFF.

This clonotype appeared a few times. V gene TRBV5-5 combines with J gene TRBJ1-1; 7 bases agree with TRBD1. From germline, CDR1 is SGHKS and CDR2 YYEKEE (reference sequence). This CDR3 is 15 amino acids long. V was clipped by 4 bases and J by 3 bases; unmatched bases: 9. The CDR3: CASSPATGWDTEAFF. In DNA form, the CDR3 reads TGTGCCAGCAGCCCGGCGACAGGGTGGGACACTGAAGCTTTCTTT.

The sample holds many counts of this clonotype. The chain has TRBV7-8 and TRBJ1-1, with 8 bases matching TRBD1. Trimming cost V 5 bases and J 5 bases; bases outside gene matches: 7. The V gene's germline CDR1 is SGHVS and CDR2 FQNEAQ. The CDR3 consists of 14 residues. The CDR3 nucleotides read TGTGCCAGCAGCCCACAGGGGGTAAAGACTGAAGCTTTCTTT. Its translation is CASSPQGVKTEAFF.

This clonotype was picked up many times. The chain joins TRBV20-1 to TRBJ1-1; 11 bases agree with TRBD1. CDR1 and CDR2 (germline): DFQATT, SNEGSKA (reference sequence). CDR3 length: 17 amino acids. V gave up 2 bases and J gave up 4 bases; unmatched junction bases: 12. The CDR3 region is CSARPHRDRGAGTEAFF. The DNA for the CDR3 is TGCAGTGCTAGACCGCACCGGGACAGGGGGGCAGGCACTGAAGCTTTCTTT.

At least ten counts were recorded for this clonotype. The chain combines TRBV13 with TRBJ1-3, with D hard to call. CDR1 is PRHDT and CDR2 is FYEKMQ in the germline V gene (reference sequence). This CDR3 spans 13 amino acids. V was clipped by 5 bases and J by 7 bases, with 12 bases between them. CDR3 coding DNA: TGTGCCAGCAGCCCAGTCGGGAGTAACACCATATATTTT. Protein sequence: CASSPVGSNTIYF. The whole variable domain, filled in from reference TRBV13 and TRBJ1-3, reads AAGVIQSPRHLIKEKRETATLKCYPIPRHDTVYWYQQGPGQDPQFLISFYEKMQSDKGSIPDRFSAQQFSDYHSELNMSSLELGDSALYFCASSPVGSNTIYFGEGSWLTVV.

This clonotype was detected many times. The chain couples TRBV6-1 to TRBJ1-1, with D unclear. Germline V gene lookup returns CDR1 MNHNS and CDR2 SASEGT. This CDR3 has 12 amino acids. V lost 4 bases, J lost 2 bases, and 5 bases lay in between. This chain's CDR3 is CASSVGNTEAFF. DNA of the CDR3: TGTGCCAGCAGTGTGGGTAACACTGAAGCTTTCTTT.

This clonotype came up a few times. V gene TRBV24-1 combines with J gene TRBJ1-1; D gene ambiguous. Germline V gene lookup returns CDR1 KGHDR and CDR2 SFDVKD. Trimming removed 5 bases from V and 6 bases from J, with 9 bases in between. The CDR3 length is 12 residues. CDR3 DNA sequence: TGTGCCACCAGTGGCGACGGCGCTGAAGCTTTCTTT. Translating gives CATSGDGAEAFF.

This clonotype was detected many times. This chain joins TRBV24-1 and TRBJ2-5, with 11 positions matching TRBD2. J was trimmed by 5 bases and V by 5 bases; bases with no gene match: 9. The CDR3 totals 16 residues. Germline CDR1 is KGHDR and CDR2 is SFDVKD. The CDR3 coding sequence is TGTGCCACCAGTGGAACTAGCGGGAGACTCCACGAGACCCAGTACTTC. This gives the protein CATSGTSGRLHETQYF.

This clonotype was seen ten or more times. The chain combines TRBV2 with TRBJ2-7; perhaps D is TRBD1 or TRBD2 (5 bases each). The V end lost 1 base, the J end lost 12 bases, and 19 bases lay between the germline ends. The V gene's germline CDR1 is SNHLY and CDR2 FYNNEI. The CDR3 has 14 residues. DNA of the CDR3: TGTGCCAGCAGTGAAGGGGGGAGCCTCCCCCGGTGGTACTTC. The encoded protein is CASSEGGSLPRWYF.

In its sample, this clonotype was seen many times. The V gene is TRBV6-1, the J gene TRBJ2-5; the D is unclear. The CDR3 runs 13 residues. The germline gives CDR1 MNHNS, CDR2 SASEGT. The ends were cut back, 8 bases at V and 1 base at J, with 11 bases in the middle. The chain's CDR3 is CASGSHFQETQYF. For the CDR3, the DNA is TGTGCCAGCGGGTCGCACTTCCAAGAGACCCAGTACTTC.

This clonotype came up many times. V usage is TRBV19 and J usage is TRBJ1-3; D unclear. V was pared by 3 bases and J by 0 bases, with 9 bases between. CDR3 length equals 15 residues. Germline CDR1 is LNHDA and CDR2 is SQIVND (reference sequence). The CDR3 spells CASSIGGSSGNTIYF. In DNA, the CDR3 is TGTGCCAGTAGTATTGGCGGAAGCTCTGGAAACACCATATATTTT.

This clonotype was seen many times. The chain is built from TRBV27 and TRBJ1-2; D not certain. Germline loops: CDR1 MNHEY, CDR2 SMNVEV (reference sequence). V gave up 3 bases and J gave up 0 bases, with 8 bases separating them. This CDR3 is 14 amino acids long. The CDR3 here is CASSLRRSNYGYTF. The DNA of the CDR3 is TGTGCCAGCAGTTTGCGGAGATCTAACTATGGCTACACCTTC.